Below, 31 T cell receptor beta chains from the same sample are listed, as sequenced in a study of regulatory T cells in long-lasting Graves disease (dated by TCRdb to about 2021). Receptor amplification or capture employed multiplex PCR. The sequencing machine was an Illumina HiSeq 4000. CDR3 regions were amplified by Arm-PCR with iRepertoire HTBI primers to construct TCR beta libraries. TCRdb reanalyzed the raw reads on its own, using fastp at Q25 for trimming and MiXCR for clone calling, and kept in-frame beta chains. Entries that share a CDR3 protein sequence are merged under the most common genes and DNA. The sample contains roughly 520,000 distinct CDR3 sequences, approximately 12% of them found a single time. The biggest ten clones account for roughly 8.9% of the sample. This specimen's time point label, per the study, means: newly diagnosed GD, antithyroid drugs for less than 3 months. RNA was extracted from PBMCs in TRIzol for both TCR sequencing and RNA sequencing.

These data were also reused for a study on T cells in Graves' hyperthyroidism and ophthalmopathy.

Sequencing used peripheral blood mononuclear cells (PBMCs), obtained at new diagnosis, from a patient treated with antithyroid drugs. These receptor sequences come from a woman aged 30 to 39 with Graves disease. Donor details come from another sample of the same person, matched by shared clones.

This clonotype was picked up many times. The J gene is TRBJ1-2, the V gene TRBV28; D is uncertain. V lost 5 bases to trimming and J lost 6 bases, with 10 bases between them. CDR1 MDHEN and CDR2 SYDVKM come from the germline V gene. The CDR3 extends over 12 amino acids. This CDR3 is CASSPSFDGYTF. The CDR3 nucleotides read TGTGCCAGCAGTCCCAGTTTTGATGGCTACACCTTC.

This clonotype appeared many times. The V and J genes are TRBV27 and TRBJ2-1; 7 nucleotides align to TRBD2. CDR1 and CDR2 from the germline V gene are MNHEY and SMNVEV (reference sequence). V was pared by 5 bases and J by 0 bases, with 7 bases of the junction left unmatched. This CDR3 region has 16 residues. The CDR3 here is CASSPRLATSYNEQFF. The CDR3 nucleotides read TGTGCCAGCAGTCCCCGACTAGCCACCTCCTACAATGAGCAGTTCTTC.

This clonotype appeared many times. V and J are TRBV29-1 and TRBJ2-2; the D is unclear. This CDR3 has 13 residues. Germline lookup yields CDR1 SQVTM and CDR2 ANQGSEA. Between the trimmed V and J ends, which lost 6 bases and 1 base, there was a span of 9 bases. CDR3 in DNA: TGCAGCGTGGCCCACGGGAACACCGGGGAGCTGTTTTTT. Protein product: CSVAHGNTGELFF.

This clonotype was detected only a few times. A read error is possible here, since a much larger clone lies one base away. The conserved final phenylalanine or tryptophan is absent from the CDR3, which likely points to a read error. The chain is built from TRBV7-2 and TRBJ2-1; tentative D call: TRBD2 (5 bases). The germline V gene encodes CDR1 SGHTA and CDR2 FQGNSA. This CDR3 has 16 residues. Trimming removed 5 bases from V and 0 bases from J, with 14 bases in between. The CDR3: CASSPGGTSSYNEQFL. In DNA, the CDR3 is TGTGCCAGCAGCCCCGGTGGAACTAGCTCCTACAATGAGCAGTTCCTC.

Ten or more counts support this clonotype. This rearrangement joins TRBV7-9 to TRBJ2-3; D is perhaps TRBD2 (6 bases). The CDR3 runs to 16 residues. V lost 0 bases and J 6 bases, leaving 16 bases between the germline ends. Germline V gene sequence: CDR1 SEHNR, CDR2 FQNEAQ (reference sequence). CDR3 sequence reads: CASSLATRDWRDTQYF. CDR3 nucleotides: TGTGCCAGCAGCTTAGCAACCCGGGACTGGAGGGATACGCAGTATTTT.

This clonotype was seen repeatedly, ten times or more. The rearrangement links TRBV29-1 to TRBJ2-1; 11 bases line up with TRBD2. V shed 4 bases and J 3 bases; nucleotides not matched to a gene: 2. This CDR3 is 14 amino acids long. Looked up from germline, CDR1 is SQVTM and CDR2 is ANQGSEA. This CDR3 reads CSVAGLADYNEQFF. CDR3 DNA: TGCAGCGTTGCGGGACTAGCGGACTACAATGAGCAGTTCTTC.

Concerning this clonotype: Being one base from a much bigger clone, this may be a read error. This chain joins TRBV2 and TRBJ1-4; 7 bases align to TRBD1. The CDR3 runs to 14 residues. The germline gives CDR1 SNHLY, CDR2 FYNNEI. This CDR3 reads CASRGDSILEELFF. The CDR3 bases are TGTGCCAGCCGAGGGGACAGCATCCTTGAAGAACTGTTTTTT. The variable domain in full, completed from reference TRBV2 and TRBJ1-4, reads EPEVTQTPSHQVTQMGQEVILRCVPISNHLYFYWYRQILGQKVEFLVSFYNNEISEKSEIFDDQFSVERPDGSNFTLKIRSTKLEDSAMYFCASRGDSILEELFFGSGTQLSVL.

This clonotype was counted between two and nine times. A much larger clonotype is one base distant, so this may be a read error. The final CDR3 position lacks the conserved phenylalanine or tryptophan, pointing to a likely read error. This rearrangement joins TRBV28 to TRBJ1-2, with 7 nucleotides matching TRBD1. The germline CDR1 and CDR2 sequences are MDHEN and SYDVKM. The CDR3 length is 12 residues. V was clipped by 3 bases and J by 8 bases; unmatched bases: 3. For the CDR3, the DNA is TGTGCCAGCAGTTTTGGGACAGACGGCTACACCTCC. Translating gives CASSFGTDGYTS.

V and J are TRBV20-1 and TRBJ2-7; D possibly uses TRBD1 or TRBD2 (5 bases each). CDR1 is DFQATT, CDR2 SNEGSKA, per germline (reference sequence). Trimming shortened V by 4 bases and J by 5 bases, and 27 bases separated the two germline ends. The CDR3 runs to 17 residues. This CDR3 reads CSAIPWTLGWLPHEQYF. CDR3 bases: TGCAGTGCTATTCCCTGGACACTAGGCTGGCTTCCCCACGAGCAGTACTTC.

This clonotype was picked up many times. The chain employs TRBV3-1 and TRBJ1-5; the D is unclear. Germline V CDR1 and CDR2: LGHDT, YNNKEL (reference sequence). Trimming took 0 bases from V and 6 from J, leaving 9 bases between them. CDR3 size: 14 residues. The CDR3 spells CASSQDFTPQPQHF. CDR3 nucleotides: TGTGCCAGCAGCCAAGATTTCACTCCTCAGCCCCAGCATTTT.

This clonotype was detected many times. This chain joins TRBV6-5 and TRBJ1-4, with 9 bases lining up with TRBD1. This CDR3 has 15 residues. The germline gives CDR1 MNHEY, CDR2 SVGAGI. The V segment lost 2 bases and the J segment 10 bases; nucleotides outside the gene matches: 8. The CDR3 protein is CASSYGTGIEGKLFF. CDR3 DNA: TGTGCCAGCAGTTACGGGACAGGGATTGAAGGAAAACTGTTTTTT.

This clonotype was picked up many times. This chain joins TRBV6-1 and TRBJ1-5; TRBD1 agrees at 8 bases. Germline lookup yields CDR1 MNHNS and CDR2 SASEGT. The CDR3 spans 15 residues. J gave up 5 bases and V 6 bases, and 9 bases lay outside the gene matches. The CDR3 region is CASRLGQGGYQPQHF. CDR3 coding DNA: TGTGCCAGCAGACTCGGACAGGGAGGGTATCAGCCCCAGCATTTT.

At least ten counts were recorded for this clonotype. This chain uses TRBV5-6 with TRBJ2-3; TRBD2 matches at 7 bases. The ends lost 0 bases at V and 2 bases at J; junction bases unmatched: 9. CDR3 length equals 17 residues. Germline-derived CDR1 and CDR2 are SGHDT and YYEEEE. The CDR3 coding sequence is TGTGCCAGCAGCTTGGCTGGGACTACCTACCACACAGATACGCAGTATTTT. It specifies CASSLAGTTYHTDTQYF.

At least ten counts were recorded for this clonotype. V and J are TRBV30 and TRBJ2-7, with D hard to call. V was cut by 5 bases and J by 0 bases, with 11 bases left in between. From germline, CDR1 is GTSNPN and CDR2 SVGIG (reference sequence). The CDR3 consists of 13 residues. The CDR3, as DNA: TGTGCCTGGGACGGACCTAGCTCCTACGAGCAGTACTTC. Residues: CAWDGPSSYEQYF.

V gene TRBV7-2 combines with J gene TRBJ2-3; weak D call: TRBD2 (6 bases). The germline V gene encodes CDR1 SGHTA and CDR2 FQGNSA. The CDR3 contains 17 residues. The V gene lost 1 base and the J gene lost 0 bases, with 14 bases spanning the gap. The CDR3 loop is CASSLVPSSGSTDTQYF. In DNA, the CDR3 is TGTGCCAGCAGCTTAGTCCCTAGCAGCGGGAGCACAGATACGCAGTATTTT.

In this sample, this clonotype turned up many times. V usage is TRBV6-1 and J usage is TRBJ1-1; TRBD1 is a possible D gene (5 bases). V was clipped by 6 bases and J by 6 bases, with 14 bases between them. The CDR3 runs 13 residues. Per germline, CDR1 MNHNS and CDR2 SASEGT. The CDR3 sequence is CASSHNDRPEAFF. CDR3 sequence (DNA): TGTGCCAGCAGCCACAACGACAGACCTGAAGCTTTCTTT.

V and J are TRBV7-2 and TRBJ1-1; 9 bases are shared with TRBD1. The CDR3 is made up of 16 amino acids. Germline trimming cut 6 bases from V and 3 bases from J; bases unmatched to any gene: 11. Germline CDR1 SGHTA, CDR2 FQGNSA. The CDR3 region is CASSYSTGTGHTEAFF. In DNA, the CDR3 is TGTGCCAGCAGTTATAGTACCGGGACAGGGCACACTGAAGCTTTCTTT.

The rearrangement links TRBV11-2 to TRBJ1-3; D gene uncertain. The V gene lost 4 bases and the J gene lost 0 bases, with 16 bases spanning the gap. Germline CDR1 and CDR2: SGHAT and FQNNGV. CDR3 length equals 17 residues. CDR3 in DNA: TGTGCCAGCAGCTCCCTTCTAGGGAGTAACTCTGGAAACACCATATATTTT. It encodes CASSSLLGSNSGNTIYF.

This chain connects TRBV5-8 to TRBJ2-1, with TRBD2 matching over 7 bases. V shed 3 bases, J shed 7 bases, and the junction held 7 bases outside the gene matches. This CDR3 is 14 amino acids long. Germline loops: CDR1 SGHTS, CDR2 YDEGEE. CDR3 nucleotides: TGTGCCAGCAGCTACGGGACTACCGATAATGAGCAGTTCTTC. Its translation: CASSYGTTDNEQFF.

The genes are TRBV10-2 and TRBJ1-4; D is possibly TRBD1 (5 bases). The CDR3 contains 14 residues. V lost 4 bases and J 2 bases, leaving 8 bases between the germline ends. The germline gives CDR1 WSHSY, CDR2 SAAADI. The CDR3 sequence is CASSAGRTNEKLFF. The CDR3 DNA reads as TGCGCCAGCAGTGCAGGGAGGACTAATGAAAAACTGTTTTTT.

The chain combines TRBV3-1 with TRBJ2-2; 7 bases are a match to TRBD1. The CDR3 is made up of 15 amino acids. The V segment lost 3 bases and the J segment 5 bases; nucleotides outside the gene matches: 6. Germline V gives CDR1 LGHDT, CDR2 YNNKEL (reference sequence). The CDR3 DNA is TGTGCCAGCAGCCATTTTACAGGGGATACCGGGGAGCTGTTTTTT. It translates to CASSHFTGDTGELFF.

Written as DNA, the CDR3 is TGTGCCAGCACTCAAGAGACGGGCCCCACTGAAGCTTTCTTT. It translates to CASTQETGPTEAFF. This chain links TRBV6-1 with TRBJ1-1; D not certain. The CDR3 runs to 14 residues. Per the germline V gene, CDR1 is MNHNS and CDR2 is SASEGT. V was pared by 7 bases and J by 4 bases, with 16 bases between.

This clonotype appeared a few times. The J gene is TRBJ1-1, the V gene TRBV18; no reliable D call. Trimming cost V 2 bases and J 6 bases, with 16 bases left between them. CDR1 is KGHSH and CDR2 is LQKENI in the germline V gene. This CDR3 comprises 15 residues. The CDR3 loop is CASSPKARLTAEAFF. As DNA, the CDR3 is TGTGCCAGCTCACCAAAGGCCCGCTTAACGGCTGAAGCTTTCTTT.

This clonotype was recorded a few times. V usage is TRBV6-5 and J usage is TRBJ2-1; 7 nucleotides align to TRBD1. Germline CDR1 reads MNHEY; CDR2 reads SVGAGI. The CDR3 sequence is 16 residues long. J was trimmed by 4 bases and V by 0 bases; bases with no gene match: 6. The CDR3 is CASSYSETGLYNEQFF. Here the CDR3 DNA reads TGTGCCAGCAGTTACTCCGAGACAGGGCTGTACAATGAGCAGTTCTTC.

This clonotype was observed a handful of times. The chain joins TRBV6-2 or TRBV6-3 to TRBJ1-1; no reliable D call. There are 14 residues in the CDR3. The germline V gene has CDR1 MNHEY and CDR2 SVGEGT. Trimming cost V 2 bases and J 2 bases, with 9 bases left between them. CDR3 region: CASSYQHLNTEAFF. The CDR3 nucleotides read TGTGCCAGCAGTTACCAGCACCTAAACACTGAAGCTTTCTTT.

Details on this clonotype: The likely explanation is a read error, given a far larger clone one base away. The genes are TRBV6-2 or TRBV6-3 and TRBJ1-2, with a weak D call TRBD1 (5 bases). This CDR3 is 17 amino acids long. CDR1 is MNHEY and CDR2 is SVGEGT in the germline V gene. Between the trimmed V and J ends, which lost 5 bases and 7 bases, there was a span of 26 bases. CDR3 region: CASSTPPRRGSEAGYTF. CDR3 sequence (DNA): TGTGCCAGCAGTACCCCTCCGCGTAGGGGAAGTGAGGCTGGCTACACCTTC.

The V and J genes are TRBV18 and TRBJ2-2, with 7 nucleotides matching TRBD1. CDR1 and CDR2 (germline): KGHSH, LQKENI. The CDR3 has 17 amino acids. Unmatched junction bases numbered 9, after V lost 3 bases and J lost 2 bases. The CDR3 protein is CASSPRTGTVNTGELFF. The CDR3 DNA follows: TGTGCCAGCTCACCTCGCACCGGGACAGTCAACACCGGGGAGCTGTTTTTT.

This clonotype occurred many times. This chain's CDR3 is CAWSVLRHTEAFF. The CDR3 nucleotides are TGTGCCTGGAGTGTACTTCGTCACACTGAAGCTTTCTTT. This rearrangement joins TRBV30 to TRBJ1-1, with D unresolved. Per the germline V gene, CDR1 is GTSNPN and CDR2 is SVGIG (reference sequence). The length of the CDR3 is 13 residues. V was clipped by 0 bases and J by 3 bases, with 8 bases between them.

This clonotype has ten or more counts. This rearrangement joins TRBV12-3 or TRBV12-4 to TRBJ2-1; 7 nucleotides align to TRBD2. V dropped 6 bases and J dropped 4; count of bases not matched to a gene: 6. The CDR3 sequence is 14 residues long. In nucleotides, the CDR3 is TGTGCCAGCAGACTCCGGGACTATTACAATGAGCAGTTCTTC. Translating gives CASRLRDYYNEQFF.

This clonotype has ten or more counts. The V and J genes are TRBV2 and TRBJ1-3; no definite D call. V lost 2 bases, J lost 0 bases, and 8 bases lay in between. The CDR3 is 15 amino acids. The germline V gene has CDR1 SNHLY and CDR2 FYNNEI. The CDR3 nucleotides are TGTGCCAGCAGTGAACGCTACAACTCTGGAAACACCATATATTTT. Translation gives CASSERYNSGNTIYF.

This clonotype was observed at least ten times. The rearrangement links TRBV2 to TRBJ2-7; 7 nucleotides line up with TRBD2. The V segment lost 6 bases and the J segment 5 bases; nucleotides outside the gene matches: 10. This CDR3 is built from 14 residues. Germline CDR1 is SNHLY and CDR2 is FYNNEI. The CDR3 here is CASRAGTTFDEQYF. CDR3 in DNA: TGTGCCAGCAGGGCCGGGACTACCTTCGACGAGCAGTACTTC.